The following is a T cell receptor (beta chain) sequence with its context. Original processing methods: Estimates of nucleated cell counts were drawn from the amplification of reference gene primers. Repertoires were generated with immunoSEQ multiplex PCR, while TCRdb's copy carries only in-frame clones and drops some. That table furnishes V, J and clone size, whereas the DNA furnished D and trimming. Of 310,000 or so clones listed, 90% were seen once; the top ten hold about 1.8%. These data originate in a study of blood T cell repertoires in COVID-19. Study-level background: Whether acute or convalescent, the COVID-19 samples came from the United States, Italy and Spain. PBMCs, B-cell-depleted T cells, or T cells were the source of the cDNA or gDNA that made up the material.

Participant age was roughly 18 to 100 years, and participants resided in approximately 25 US areas. V shed 8 bases and J 5 bases; nucleotides not matched to a gene: 6. CDR3 length equals 13 residues. Germline V gene lookup returns CDR1 SGHAT and CDR2 FQNNGV. Sequencing was carried out using PBMCs or T cells enriched from blood (not recorded which). This TCR derives from a woman in her late teens or twenties with acute COVID-19. The chain uses TRBV11-2 and TRBJ2-1, with 7 nucleotides matching TRBD1. CDR3 in DNA: TGTGCCAGCGGCCGGGACAGAGACAATGAGCAGTTCTTC. Its protein product is CASGRDRDNEQFF.